This T cell receptor beta chain was identified during a study of blood T cell repertoires in COVID-19. About the study: T cells, B-cell-depleted T cells, or PBMCs provided the cDNA or gDNA that served as material.

Germline V CDR1 and CDR2: LNHDA, SQIVND (reference sequence). V shed 3 bases, J shed 3 bases, and the junction held 2 bases outside the gene matches. The CDR3 has 15 residues. Libraries were prepared by immunoSEQ multiplex PCR; TCRdb keeps only in-frame clonotypes and omits some of them. Of approximately 50,000 clones in the sample, under 95% are singletons; the top ten hold approximately 4%. The chain has TRBV19 and TRBJ2-1, with 10 bases that match TRBD2. Sequencing input: peripheral blood. This clonotype was sampled from a human donor in a cohort sampled during active COVID-19. In DNA form, the CDR3 reads TGTGCCAGTAGTATGCGGACTAGCGGCTACAATGAGCAGTTCTTC. Its protein is CASSMRTSGYNEQFF.